This T cell receptor beta chain was identified in a study of regulatory T cells in long-lasting Graves disease. The study, taken as a whole, reports: Patients with persistent disease showed a bias toward TRBV28, TRBJ1-2 and TRBJ2-5.

The CDR3 totals 15 residues. V lost 7 bases, J lost 0 bases, and 15 bases lay in between. Germline V gene lookup returns CDR1 MDHEN and CDR2 SYDVKM. The sample's time point: newly diagnosed GD, antithyroid drugs for less than 3 months. Preparation of the TCR library used RNA extracted from PBMCs. HTBI primers from iRepertoire and Arm-PCR of CDR3 regions yielded the TCR beta libraries. TCRdb fed the multiplex PCR reads into MiXCR, producing one record per CDR3 protein. The sample includes about half a million distinct CDR3 sequences, 9.5% to 15% of them seen just once. The table lists this clonotype with many counts. Its antigen is not known. The same data also went into a second study, on T cells in Graves' hyperthyroidism and ophthalmopathy.

This TCR came from a woman aged 30 to 39 with Graves disease. This material consisted of peripheral blood mononuclear cells (PBMCs), taken at new diagnosis, from a patient treated with antithyroid drugs. V gene TRBV28 combines with J gene TRBJ1-1; weak D call: TRBD1 (5 bases). CDR3 region: CASNPMWGMNTEAFF. In DNA form, the CDR3 reads TGTGCCAGCAACCCGATGTGGGGCATGAACACTGAAGCTTTCTTT.